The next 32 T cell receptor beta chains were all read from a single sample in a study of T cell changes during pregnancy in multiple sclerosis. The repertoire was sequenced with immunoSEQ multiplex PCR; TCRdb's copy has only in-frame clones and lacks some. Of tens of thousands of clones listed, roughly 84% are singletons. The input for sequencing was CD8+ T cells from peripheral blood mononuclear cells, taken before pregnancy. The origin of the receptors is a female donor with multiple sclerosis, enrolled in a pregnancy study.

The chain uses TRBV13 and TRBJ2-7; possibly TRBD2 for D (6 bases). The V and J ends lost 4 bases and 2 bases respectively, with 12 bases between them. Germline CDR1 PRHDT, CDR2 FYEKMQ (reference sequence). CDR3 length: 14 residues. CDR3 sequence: CASSSGTVPYEQYF. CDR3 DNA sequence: TGTGCCAGCAGCTCCGGGACTGTACCCTACGAGCAGTACTTC.

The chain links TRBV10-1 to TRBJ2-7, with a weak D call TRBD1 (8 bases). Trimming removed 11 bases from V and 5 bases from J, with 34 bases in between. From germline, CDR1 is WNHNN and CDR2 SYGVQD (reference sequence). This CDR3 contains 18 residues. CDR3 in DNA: TGCGCCCACCCGGGGCAGGGGGCTAAGCGGGGAGAGAAGGACGAGCAGTACTTC. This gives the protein CAHPGQGAKRGEKDEQYF.

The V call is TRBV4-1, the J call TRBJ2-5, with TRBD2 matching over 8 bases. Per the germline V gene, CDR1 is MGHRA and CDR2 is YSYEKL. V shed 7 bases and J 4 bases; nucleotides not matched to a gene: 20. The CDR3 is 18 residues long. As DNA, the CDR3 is TGCGCCAGCACAGCCAGTAATGTTAGCGGGATGGAAGGAGAGACCCAGTACTTC. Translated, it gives CASTASNVSGMEGETQYF.

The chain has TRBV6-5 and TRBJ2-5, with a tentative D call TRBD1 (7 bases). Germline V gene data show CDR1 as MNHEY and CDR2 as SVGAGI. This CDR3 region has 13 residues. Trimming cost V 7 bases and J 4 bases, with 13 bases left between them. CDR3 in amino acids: CASNYRGGETQYF. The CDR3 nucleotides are TGTGCCAGCAACTACAGGGGAGGAGAGACCCAGTACTTC.

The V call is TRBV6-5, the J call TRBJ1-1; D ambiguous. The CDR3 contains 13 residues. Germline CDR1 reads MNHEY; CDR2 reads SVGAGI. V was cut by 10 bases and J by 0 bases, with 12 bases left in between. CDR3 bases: TGTGCCACCACTCGTTATATGAACACTGAAGCTTTCTTT. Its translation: CATTRYMNTEAFF.

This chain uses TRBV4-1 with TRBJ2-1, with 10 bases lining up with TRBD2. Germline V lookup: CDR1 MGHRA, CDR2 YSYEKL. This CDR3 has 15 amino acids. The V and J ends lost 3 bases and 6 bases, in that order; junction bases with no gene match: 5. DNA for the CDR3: TGCGCCAGCAGCCAGGCGCCTAGCGGGGGCAATGAGCAGTTCTTC. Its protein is CASSQAPSGGNEQFF.

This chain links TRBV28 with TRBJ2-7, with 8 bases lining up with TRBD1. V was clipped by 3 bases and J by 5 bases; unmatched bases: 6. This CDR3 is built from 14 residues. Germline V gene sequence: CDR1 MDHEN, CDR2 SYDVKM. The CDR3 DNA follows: TGTGCCAGCAGTTTCGGCCAGGGGGCACACGAGCAGTACTTC. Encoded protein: CASSFGQGAHEQYF.

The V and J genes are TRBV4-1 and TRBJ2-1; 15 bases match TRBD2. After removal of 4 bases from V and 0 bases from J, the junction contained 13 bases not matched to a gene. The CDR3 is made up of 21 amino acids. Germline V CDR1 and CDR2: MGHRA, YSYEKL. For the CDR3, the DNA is TGCGCCAGCAGCCGATCCCATGGACTAGCGGGAGGGACAGGCTCCTACAATGAGCAGTTCTTC. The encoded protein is CASSRSHGLAGGTGSYNEQFF.

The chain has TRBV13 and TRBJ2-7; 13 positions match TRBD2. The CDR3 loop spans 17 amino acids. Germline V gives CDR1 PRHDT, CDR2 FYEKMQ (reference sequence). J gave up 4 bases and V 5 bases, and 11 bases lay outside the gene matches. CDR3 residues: CASSRTSGSSQRYEQYF. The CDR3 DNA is TGTGCCAGCAGCCGGACTAGCGGGAGTTCGCAACGGTACGAGCAGTACTTC. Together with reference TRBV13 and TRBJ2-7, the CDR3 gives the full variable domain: AAGVIQSPRHLIKEKRETATLKCYPIPRHDTVYWYQQGPGQDPQFLISFYEKMQSDKGSIPDRFSAQQFSDYHSELNMSSLELGDSALYFCASSRTSGSSQRYEQYFGPGTRLTVT.

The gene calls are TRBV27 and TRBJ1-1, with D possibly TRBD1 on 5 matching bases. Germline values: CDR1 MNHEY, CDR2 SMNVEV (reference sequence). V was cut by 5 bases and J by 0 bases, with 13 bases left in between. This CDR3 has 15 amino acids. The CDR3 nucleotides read TGTGCCAGCAGTCCGCGCGGGGCCATGAACACTGAAGCTTTCTTT. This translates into CASSPRGAMNTEAFF.

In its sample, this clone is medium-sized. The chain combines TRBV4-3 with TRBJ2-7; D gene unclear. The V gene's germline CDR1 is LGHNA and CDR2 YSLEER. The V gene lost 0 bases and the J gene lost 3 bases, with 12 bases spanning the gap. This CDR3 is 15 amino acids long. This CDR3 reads CASSQDISENYEQYF. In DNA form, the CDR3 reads TGCGCCAGCAGCCAAGATATATCGGAGAACTACGAGCAGTACTTC.

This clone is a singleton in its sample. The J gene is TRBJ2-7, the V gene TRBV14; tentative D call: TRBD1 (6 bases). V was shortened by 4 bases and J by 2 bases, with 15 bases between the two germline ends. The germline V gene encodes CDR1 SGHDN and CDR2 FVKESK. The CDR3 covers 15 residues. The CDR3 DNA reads TGTGCCAGCAGCCGAACGTCGGACAGAACCTACGAGCAGTACTTC. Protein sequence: CASSRTSDRTYEQYF.

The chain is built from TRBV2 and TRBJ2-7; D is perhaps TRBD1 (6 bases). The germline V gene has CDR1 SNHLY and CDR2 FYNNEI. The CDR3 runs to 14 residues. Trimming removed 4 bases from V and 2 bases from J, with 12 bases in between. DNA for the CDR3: TGTGCCAGCAGTGTTACAGGGAGAGCCTACGAGCAGTACTTC. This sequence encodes CASSVTGRAYEQYF.

The CDR3 sequence is CASSDAGRGSYEQYF. DNA for the CDR3: TGTGCCAGCAGCGACGCCGGACGGGGCTCCTACGAGCAGTACTTC. The rearrangement joins TRBV5-4 to TRBJ2-7; perhaps TRBD2 as D (5 bases). Per the germline V gene, CDR1 is SGHNT and CDR2 is YYREEE (reference sequence). The CDR3 is 15 residues long. Trimming cost V 4 bases and J 0 bases, with 14 bases left between them. Looking up the rest from reference TRBV5-4 and TRBJ2-7 gives the full variable domain: ETGVTQSPTHLIKTRGQQVTLRCSSQSGHNTVSWYQQALGQGPQFIFQYYREEENGRGNFPPRFSGLQFPNYSSELNVNALELDDSALYLCASSDAGRGSYEQYFGPGTRLTVT.

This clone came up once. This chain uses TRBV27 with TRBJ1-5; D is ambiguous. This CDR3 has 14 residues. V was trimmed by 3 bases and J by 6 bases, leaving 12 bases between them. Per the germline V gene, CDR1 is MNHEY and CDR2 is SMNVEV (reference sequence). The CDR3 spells CASSFRGYGQPQHF. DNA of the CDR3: TGTGCCAGCAGTTTTCGGGGATACGGTCAGCCCCAGCATTTT.

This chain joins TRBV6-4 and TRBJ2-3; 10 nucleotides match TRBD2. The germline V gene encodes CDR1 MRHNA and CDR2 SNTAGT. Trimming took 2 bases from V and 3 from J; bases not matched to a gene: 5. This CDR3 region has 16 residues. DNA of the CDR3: TGTGCCAGCAGTGACGGAGCGGGAGGGCCGACAGATACGCAGTATTTT. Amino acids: CASSDGAGGPTDTQYF.

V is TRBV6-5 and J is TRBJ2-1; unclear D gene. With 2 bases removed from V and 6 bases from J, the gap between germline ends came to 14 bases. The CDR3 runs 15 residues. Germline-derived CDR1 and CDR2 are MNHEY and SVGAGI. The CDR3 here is CASSYRDLALNEQFF. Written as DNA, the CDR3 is TGTGCCAGCAGTTACCGAGATTTAGCTCTCAATGAGCAGTTCTTC.

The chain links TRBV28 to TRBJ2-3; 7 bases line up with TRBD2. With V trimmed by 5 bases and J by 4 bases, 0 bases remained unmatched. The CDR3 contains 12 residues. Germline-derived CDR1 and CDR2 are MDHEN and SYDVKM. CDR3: CASSTSADTQYF. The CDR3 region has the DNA TGTGCCAGCAGTACTAGCGCAGATACGCAGTATTTT.

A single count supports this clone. The CDR3 nucleotides are TGTGCCAGCAGCCGAGGGACTGGATACAATGAGCAGTTCTTC. Protein product: CASSRGTGYNEQFF. This rearrangement joins TRBV7-2 to TRBJ2-1; TRBD2 might be the D (6 bases). The germline gives CDR1 SGHTA, CDR2 FQGNSA. The length of the CDR3 is 14 residues. Trimming removed 5 bases from V and 4 bases from J, with 12 bases in between.

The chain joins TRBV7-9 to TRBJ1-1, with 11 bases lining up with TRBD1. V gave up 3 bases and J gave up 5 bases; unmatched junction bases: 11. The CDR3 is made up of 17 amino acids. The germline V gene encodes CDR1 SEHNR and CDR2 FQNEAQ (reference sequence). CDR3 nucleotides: TGTGCCAGCAGCTTCCCTGGACAGGGGGCTTCGGATACTGAAGCTTTCTTT. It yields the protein CASSFPGQGASDTEAFF.

The CDR3 DNA reads TGCGCCAGCAGCCAAGCTCCCCCCCGGGACAAACAGTTCTTC. Translation gives CASSQAPPRDKQFF. The chain links TRBV4-1 to TRBJ2-1; TRBD1 is a possible D gene (6 bases). The CDR3 has 14 residues. Between the trimmed V and J ends, which lost 1 base and 13 bases, there was a span of 17 bases. Germline-derived CDR1 and CDR2 are MGHRA and YSYEKL.

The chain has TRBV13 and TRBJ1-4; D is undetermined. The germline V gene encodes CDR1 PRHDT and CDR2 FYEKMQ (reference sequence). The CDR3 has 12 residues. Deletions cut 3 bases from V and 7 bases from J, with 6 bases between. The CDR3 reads CASSLGVEKLFF. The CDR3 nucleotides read TGTGCCAGCAGCTTGGGAGTTGAAAAACTGTTTTTT.

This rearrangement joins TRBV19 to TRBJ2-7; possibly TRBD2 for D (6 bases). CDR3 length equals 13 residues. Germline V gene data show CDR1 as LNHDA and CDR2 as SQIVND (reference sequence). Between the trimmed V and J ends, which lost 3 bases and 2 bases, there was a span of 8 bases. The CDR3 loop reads CASSIGGTYEQYF. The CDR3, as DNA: TGTGCCAGTAGTATCGGCGGGACCTACGAGCAGTACTTC.

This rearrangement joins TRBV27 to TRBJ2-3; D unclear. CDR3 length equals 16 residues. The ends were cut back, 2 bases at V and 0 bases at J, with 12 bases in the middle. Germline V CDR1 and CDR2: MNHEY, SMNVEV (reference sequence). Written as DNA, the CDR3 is TGTGCCAGCAGTTTAATCCCACTTGCTAGCACAGATACGCAGTATTTT. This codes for CASSLIPLASTDTQYF.

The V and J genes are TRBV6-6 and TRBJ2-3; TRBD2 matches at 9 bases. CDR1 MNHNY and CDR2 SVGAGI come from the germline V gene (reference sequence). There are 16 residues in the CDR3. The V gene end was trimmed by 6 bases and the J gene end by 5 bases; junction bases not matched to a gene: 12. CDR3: CASRPTIAGDIDTQYF. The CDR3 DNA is TGTGCCAGCAGACCTACCATAGCGGGAGATATAGATACGCAGTATTTT.

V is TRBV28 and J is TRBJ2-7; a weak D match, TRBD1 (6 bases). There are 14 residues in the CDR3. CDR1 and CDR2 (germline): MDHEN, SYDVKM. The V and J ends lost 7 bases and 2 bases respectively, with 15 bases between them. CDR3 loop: CASTSTGLAYEQYF. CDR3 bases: TGTGCCAGCACCTCAACAGGGTTGGCCTACGAGCAGTACTTC.

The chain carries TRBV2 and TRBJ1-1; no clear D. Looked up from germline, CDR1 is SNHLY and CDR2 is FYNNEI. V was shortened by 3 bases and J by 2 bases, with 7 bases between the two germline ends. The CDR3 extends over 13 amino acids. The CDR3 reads CASSEGRNTEAFF. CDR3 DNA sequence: TGTGCCAGCAGTGAGGGCAGAAACACTGAAGCTTTCTTT.

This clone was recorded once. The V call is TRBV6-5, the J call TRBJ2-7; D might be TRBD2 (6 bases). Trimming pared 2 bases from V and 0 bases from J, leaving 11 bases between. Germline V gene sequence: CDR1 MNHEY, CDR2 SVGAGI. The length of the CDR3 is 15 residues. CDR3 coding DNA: TGTGCCAGCAGTTACGTTGCGGGAAGCTCCTACGAGCAGTACTTC. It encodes CASSYVAGSSYEQYF.

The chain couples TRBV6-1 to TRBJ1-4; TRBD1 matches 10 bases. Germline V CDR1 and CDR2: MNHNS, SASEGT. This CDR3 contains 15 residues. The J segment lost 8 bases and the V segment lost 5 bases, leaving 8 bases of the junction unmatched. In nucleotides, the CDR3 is TGTGCCAGCAGTTCCGGGACAGGGGAGGTAGAAAAACTGTTTTTT. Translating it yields CASSSGTGEVEKLFF.

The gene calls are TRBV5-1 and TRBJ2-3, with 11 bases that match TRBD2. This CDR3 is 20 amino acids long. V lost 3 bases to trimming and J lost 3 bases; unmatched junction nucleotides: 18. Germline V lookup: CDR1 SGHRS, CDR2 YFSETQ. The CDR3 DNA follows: TGCGCCAGCAGCTGGAGGGGGGTGCTAGCGGGAGGAGGATGGACAGATACGCAGTATTTT. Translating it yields CASSWRGVLAGGGWTDTQYF.

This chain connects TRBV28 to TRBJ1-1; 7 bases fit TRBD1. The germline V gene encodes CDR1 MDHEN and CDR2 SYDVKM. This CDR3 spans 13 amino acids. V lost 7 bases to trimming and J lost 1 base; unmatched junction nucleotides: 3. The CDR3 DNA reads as TGTGCCAGCAAGCACAGGGGGAACACTGAAGCTTTCTTT. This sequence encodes CASKHRGNTEAFF.

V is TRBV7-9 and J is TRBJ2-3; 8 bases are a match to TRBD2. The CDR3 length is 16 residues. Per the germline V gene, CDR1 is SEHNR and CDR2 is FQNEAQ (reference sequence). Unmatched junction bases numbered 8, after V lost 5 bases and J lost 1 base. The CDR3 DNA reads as TGTGCCAGCAGCCTCCTGGGGCGGGAGGGCACAGATACGCAGTATTTT. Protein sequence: CASSLLGREGTDTQYF.